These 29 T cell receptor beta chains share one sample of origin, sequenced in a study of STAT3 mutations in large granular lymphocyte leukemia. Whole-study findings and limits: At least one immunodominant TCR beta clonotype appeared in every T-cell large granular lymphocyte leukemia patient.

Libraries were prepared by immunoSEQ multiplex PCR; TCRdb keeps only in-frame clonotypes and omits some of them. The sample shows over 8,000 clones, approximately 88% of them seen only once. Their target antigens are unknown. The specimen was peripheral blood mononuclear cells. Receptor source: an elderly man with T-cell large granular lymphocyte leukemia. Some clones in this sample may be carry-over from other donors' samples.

CDR3 residues: CASRPPTGNSNQPQHF. The CDR3 region has the DNA TGCGCCAGCAGACCTCCGACAGGGAATAGCAATCAGCCCCAGCATTTT. The V and J genes are TRBV23-1 and TRBJ1-5, with 7 bases identical to TRBD1. TRBV23-1 is an ORF; its function is uncertain. The V segment lost 6 bases and the J segment 0 bases; nucleotides outside the gene matches: 8. This CDR3 spans 16 amino acids.

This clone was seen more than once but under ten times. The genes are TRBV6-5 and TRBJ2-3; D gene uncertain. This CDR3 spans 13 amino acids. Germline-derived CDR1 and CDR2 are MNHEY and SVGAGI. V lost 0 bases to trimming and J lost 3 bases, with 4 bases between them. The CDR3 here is CASSYSTTDTQYF. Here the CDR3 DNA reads TGTGCCAGCAGTTACTCGACGACAGATACGCAGTATTTT.

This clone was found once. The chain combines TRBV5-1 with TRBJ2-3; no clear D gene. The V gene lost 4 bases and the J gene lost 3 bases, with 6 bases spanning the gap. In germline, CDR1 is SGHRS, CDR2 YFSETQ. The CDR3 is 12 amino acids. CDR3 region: CASSIGTDTQYF. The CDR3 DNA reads TGCGCCAGCAGCATCGGAACAGATACGCAGTATTTT.

CDR3 DNA sequence: TGTGCCAGCGGGTTGTATCAGCCCCAGCATTTT. Its protein product is CASGLYQPQHF. This chain connects TRBV19 to TRBJ1-5; the D is unclear. V lost 9 bases to trimming and J lost 5 bases, with 8 bases between them. The CDR3 totals 11 residues. Germline V gene data show CDR1 as LNHDA and CDR2 as SQIVND (reference sequence).

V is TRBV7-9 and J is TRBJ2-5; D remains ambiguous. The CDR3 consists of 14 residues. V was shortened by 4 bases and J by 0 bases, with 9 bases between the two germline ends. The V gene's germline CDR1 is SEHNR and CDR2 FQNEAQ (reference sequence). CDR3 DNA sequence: TGTGCCAGCAGCTACACATCGTACCAAGAGACCCAGTACTTC. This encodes CASSYTSYQETQYF.

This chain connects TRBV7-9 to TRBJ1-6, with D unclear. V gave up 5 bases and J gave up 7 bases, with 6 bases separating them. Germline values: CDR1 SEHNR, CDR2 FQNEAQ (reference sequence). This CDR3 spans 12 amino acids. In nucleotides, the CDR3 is TGTGCCAGCAGCCTCGCGAATTCACCCCTCCACTTT. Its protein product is CASSLANSPLHF. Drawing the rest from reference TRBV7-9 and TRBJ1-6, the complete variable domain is DTGVSQNPRHKITKRGQNVTFRCDPISEHNRLYWYRQTLGQGPEFLTYFQNEAQLEKSRLLSDRFSAERPKGSFSTLEIQRTEQGDSAMYLCASSLANSPLHFGNGTRLTVT.

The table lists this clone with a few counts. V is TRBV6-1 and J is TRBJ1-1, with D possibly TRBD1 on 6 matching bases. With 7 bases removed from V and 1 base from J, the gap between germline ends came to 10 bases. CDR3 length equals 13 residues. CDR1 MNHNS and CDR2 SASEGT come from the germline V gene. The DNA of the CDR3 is TGTGCCAGCACAAGACAGGAGAACACTGAAGCTTTCTTT. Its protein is CASTRQENTEAFF.

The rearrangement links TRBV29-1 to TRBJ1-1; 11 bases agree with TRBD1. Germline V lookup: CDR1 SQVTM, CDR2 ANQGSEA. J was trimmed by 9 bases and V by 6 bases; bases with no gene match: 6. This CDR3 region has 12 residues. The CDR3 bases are TGCAGCGTGGGGGGACAGGGGGTTCAAGCTTTCTTT. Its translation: CSVGGQGVQAFF.

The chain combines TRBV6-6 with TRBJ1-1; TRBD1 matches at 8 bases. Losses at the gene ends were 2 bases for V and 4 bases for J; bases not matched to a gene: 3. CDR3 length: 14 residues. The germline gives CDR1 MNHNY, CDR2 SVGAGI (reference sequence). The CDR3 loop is CASSYDRGGTEAFF. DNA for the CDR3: TGTGCCAGCAGTTACGACAGGGGTGGCACTGAAGCTTTCTTT.

The CDR3 DNA reads as TGTGCCAGCAGCCCTCCCGACAGGGAGGGTCAGCCCCAGCATTTT. Protein product: CASSPPDREGQPQHF. The J gene is TRBJ1-5, the V gene TRBV7-9; 7 bases are a match to TRBD1. Per the germline V gene, CDR1 is SEHNR and CDR2 is FQNEAQ (reference sequence). V was clipped by 5 bases and J by 6 bases; unmatched bases: 10. This CDR3 has 15 residues.

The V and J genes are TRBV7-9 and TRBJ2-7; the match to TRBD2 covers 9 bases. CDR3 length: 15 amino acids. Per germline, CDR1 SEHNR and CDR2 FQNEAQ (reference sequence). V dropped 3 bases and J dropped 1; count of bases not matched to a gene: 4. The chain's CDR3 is CASSLIAGGSYEQYF. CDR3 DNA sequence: TGTGCCAGCAGCTTGATTGCGGGGGGGTCCTACGAGCAGTACTTC.

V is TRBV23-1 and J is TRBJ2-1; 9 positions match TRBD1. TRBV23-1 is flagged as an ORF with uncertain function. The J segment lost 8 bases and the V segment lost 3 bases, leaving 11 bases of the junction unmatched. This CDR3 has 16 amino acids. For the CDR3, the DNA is TGCGCCAGCAGTCACTCCGGGGACAGGGTTTTCTATGAGCAGTTCTTC. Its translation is CASSHSGDRVFYEQFF.

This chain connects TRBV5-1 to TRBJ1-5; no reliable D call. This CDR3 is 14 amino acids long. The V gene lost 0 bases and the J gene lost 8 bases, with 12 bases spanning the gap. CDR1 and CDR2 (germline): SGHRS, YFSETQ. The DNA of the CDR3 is TGCGCCAGCAGCTTGGTGTCAGCCTTTGAGCCCCAGCATTTT. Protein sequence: CASSLVSAFEPQHF.

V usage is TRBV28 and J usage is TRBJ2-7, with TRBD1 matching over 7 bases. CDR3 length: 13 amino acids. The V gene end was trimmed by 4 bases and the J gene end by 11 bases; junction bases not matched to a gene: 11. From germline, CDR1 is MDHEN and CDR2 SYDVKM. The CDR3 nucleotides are TGTGCCAGCAGTTCAGGACAGGCCAACACGGAGTACTTC. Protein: CASSSGQANTEYF.

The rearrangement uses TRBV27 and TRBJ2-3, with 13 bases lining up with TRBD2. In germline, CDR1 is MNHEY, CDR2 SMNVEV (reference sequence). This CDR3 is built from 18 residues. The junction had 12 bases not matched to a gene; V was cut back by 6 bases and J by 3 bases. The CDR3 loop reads CASRGRIETSGGTDTQYF. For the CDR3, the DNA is TGTGCCAGCAGGGGTCGAATTGAGACTAGCGGGGGGACAGATACGCAGTATTTT.

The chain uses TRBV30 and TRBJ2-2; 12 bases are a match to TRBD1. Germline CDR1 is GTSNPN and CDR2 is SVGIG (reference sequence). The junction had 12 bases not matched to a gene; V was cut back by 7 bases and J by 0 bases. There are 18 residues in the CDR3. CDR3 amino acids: CAFEPGQGAYANTGELFF. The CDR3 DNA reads TGTGCCTTTGAACCGGGACAGGGGGCATACGCGAACACCGGGGAGCTGTTTTTT.

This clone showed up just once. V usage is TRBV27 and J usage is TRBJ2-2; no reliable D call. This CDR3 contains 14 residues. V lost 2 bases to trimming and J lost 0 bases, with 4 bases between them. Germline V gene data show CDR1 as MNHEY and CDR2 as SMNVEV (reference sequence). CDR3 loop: CASSLRANTGELFF. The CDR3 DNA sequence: TGTGCCAGCAGTTTAAGGGCGAACACCGGGGAGCTGTTTTTT.

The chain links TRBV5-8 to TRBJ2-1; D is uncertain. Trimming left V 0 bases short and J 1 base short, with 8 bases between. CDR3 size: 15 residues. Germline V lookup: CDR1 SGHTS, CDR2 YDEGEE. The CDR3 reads CASSLEGVSYNEQFF. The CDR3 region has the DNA TGTGCCAGCAGCTTGGAGGGTGTTTCCTACAATGAGCAGTTCTTC. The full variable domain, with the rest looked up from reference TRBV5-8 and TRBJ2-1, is EAGVTQSPTHLIKTRGQQATLRCSPISGHTSVYWYQQALGLGLQFLLWYDEGEERNRGNFPPRFSGRQFPNYSSELNVNALELEDSALYLCASSLEGVSYNEQFFGPGTRLTVL.

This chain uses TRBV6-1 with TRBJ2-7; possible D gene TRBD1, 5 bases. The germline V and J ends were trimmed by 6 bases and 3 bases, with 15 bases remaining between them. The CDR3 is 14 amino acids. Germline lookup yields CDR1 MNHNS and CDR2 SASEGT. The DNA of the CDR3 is TGTGCCAGCAGCGCAGGACAAAGAGACTACGAGCAGTACTTC. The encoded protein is CASSAGQRDYEQYF.

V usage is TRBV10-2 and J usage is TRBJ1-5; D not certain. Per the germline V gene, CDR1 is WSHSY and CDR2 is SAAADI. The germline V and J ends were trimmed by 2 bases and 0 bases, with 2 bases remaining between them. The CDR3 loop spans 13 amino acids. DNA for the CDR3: TGCGCCAGCAGTGAGGTTAGCAATCAGCCCCAGCATTTT. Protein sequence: CASSEVSNQPQHF.

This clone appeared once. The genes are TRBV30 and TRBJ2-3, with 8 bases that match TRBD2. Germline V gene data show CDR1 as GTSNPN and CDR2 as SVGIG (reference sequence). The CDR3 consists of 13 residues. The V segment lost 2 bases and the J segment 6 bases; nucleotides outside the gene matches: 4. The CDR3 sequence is CAWSSIAGDTQYF. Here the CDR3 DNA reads TGTGCCTGGAGTTCCATAGCGGGGGATACGCAGTATTTT.

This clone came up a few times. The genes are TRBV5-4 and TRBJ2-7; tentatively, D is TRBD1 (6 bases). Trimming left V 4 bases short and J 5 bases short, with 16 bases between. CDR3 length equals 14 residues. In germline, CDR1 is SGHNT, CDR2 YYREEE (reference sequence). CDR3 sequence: CASSPPRGDNEQYF. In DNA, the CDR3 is TGTGCCAGCAGCCCGCCCAGAGGGGACAACGAGCAGTACTTC.

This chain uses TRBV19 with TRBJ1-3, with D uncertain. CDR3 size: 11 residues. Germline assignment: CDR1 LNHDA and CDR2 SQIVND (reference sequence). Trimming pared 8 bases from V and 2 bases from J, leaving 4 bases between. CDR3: CASGAGNTIYF. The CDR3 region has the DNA TGTGCCAGTGGGGCTGGAAACACCATATATTTT.

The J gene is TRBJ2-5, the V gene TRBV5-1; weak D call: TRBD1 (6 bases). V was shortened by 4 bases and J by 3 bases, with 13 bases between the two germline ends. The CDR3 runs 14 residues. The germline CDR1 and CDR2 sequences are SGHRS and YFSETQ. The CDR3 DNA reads TGCGCCAGCAGCAGGACAGTACAAAAAGAGACCCAGTACTTC. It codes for CASSRTVQKETQYF.

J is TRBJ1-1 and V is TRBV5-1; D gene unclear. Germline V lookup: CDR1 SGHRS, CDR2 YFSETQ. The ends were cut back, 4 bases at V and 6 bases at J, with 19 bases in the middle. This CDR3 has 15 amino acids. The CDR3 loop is CASSDTPGSEAEAFF. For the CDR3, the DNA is TGCGCCAGCAGCGACACCCCGGGGAGTGAGGCTGAAGCTTTCTTT.

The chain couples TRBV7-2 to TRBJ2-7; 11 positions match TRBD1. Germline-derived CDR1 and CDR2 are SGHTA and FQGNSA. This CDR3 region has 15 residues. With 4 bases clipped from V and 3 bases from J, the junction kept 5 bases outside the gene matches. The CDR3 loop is CASSYRGTGGYEQYF. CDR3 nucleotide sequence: TGTGCCAGCAGCTACCGGGGGACAGGGGGCTACGAGCAGTACTTC.

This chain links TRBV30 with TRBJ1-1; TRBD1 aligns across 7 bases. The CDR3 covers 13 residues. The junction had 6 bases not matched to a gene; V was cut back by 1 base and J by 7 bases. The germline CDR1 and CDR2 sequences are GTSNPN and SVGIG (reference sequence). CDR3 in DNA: TGTGCCTGGAGTGGAGGGACAGTGAGTGAAGCTTTCTTT. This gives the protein CAWSGGTVSEAFF.

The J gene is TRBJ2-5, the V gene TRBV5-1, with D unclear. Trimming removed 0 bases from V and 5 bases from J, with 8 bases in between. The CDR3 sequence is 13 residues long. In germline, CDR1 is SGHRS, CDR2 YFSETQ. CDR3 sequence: CASSLGPPETQYF. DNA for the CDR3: TGCGCCAGCAGCTTGGGTCCTCCCGAGACCCAGTACTTC.

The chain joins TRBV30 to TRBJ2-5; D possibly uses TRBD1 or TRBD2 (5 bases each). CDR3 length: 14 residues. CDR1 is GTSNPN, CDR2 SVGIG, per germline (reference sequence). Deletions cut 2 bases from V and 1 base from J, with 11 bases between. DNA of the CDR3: TGTGCCTGGAGTCCCGGGGCCGCCCAAGAGACCCAGTACTTC. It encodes CAWSPGAAQETQYF.